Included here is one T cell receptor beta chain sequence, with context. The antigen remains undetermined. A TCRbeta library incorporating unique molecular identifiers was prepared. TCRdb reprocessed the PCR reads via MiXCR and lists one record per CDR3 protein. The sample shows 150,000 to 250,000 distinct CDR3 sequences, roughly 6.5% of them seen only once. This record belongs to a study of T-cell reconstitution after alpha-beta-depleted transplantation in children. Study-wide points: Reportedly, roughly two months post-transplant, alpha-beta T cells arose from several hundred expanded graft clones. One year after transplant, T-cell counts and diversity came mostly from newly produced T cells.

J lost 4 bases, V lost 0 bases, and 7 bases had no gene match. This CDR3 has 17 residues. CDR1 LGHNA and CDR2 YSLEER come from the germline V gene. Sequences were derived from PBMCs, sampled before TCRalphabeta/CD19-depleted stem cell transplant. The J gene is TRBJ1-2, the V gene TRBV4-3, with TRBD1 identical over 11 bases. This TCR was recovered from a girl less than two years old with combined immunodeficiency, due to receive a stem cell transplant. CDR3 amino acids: CASSQDQGDRGGYGYTF. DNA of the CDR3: TGCGCCAGCAGCCAAGATCAAGGGGACAGGGGGGGCTATGGCTACACCTTC.